This entry lists 30 T cell receptor beta chains sequenced from one sample in a study of T cells after yellow fever vaccination. TCRdb used MiXCR to reprocess the 5' RACE reads, holding one entry per CDR3 protein. The table records more than 120,000 distinct CDR3 sequences, 7.7% of them present only once. The source was CD4+ T cells sorted from PBMCs, collected 5 days after the yellow fever booster vaccination. The origin of the receptors is a man aged 30 to 39 who received the YFV17D yellow fever vaccine.

In this sample, this clonotype turned up many times. The chain couples TRBV7-3 to TRBJ2-5; 8 bases match TRBD2. Germline CDR1 is SGHTA and CDR2 is FQGTGA. V shed 5 bases, J shed 5 bases, and the junction held 7 bases outside the gene matches. This CDR3 has 14 amino acids. CDR3 nucleotides: TGTGCCAGCAGCCCAAACAGCGGGAGCGAGACCCAGTACTTC. This sequence encodes CASSPNSGSETQYF.

Ten or more counts support this clonotype. The V and J genes are TRBV20-1 and TRBJ2-1; perhaps TRBD1 as D (6 bases). V was trimmed by 6 bases and J by 4 bases, leaving 7 bases between them. The V gene's germline CDR1 is DFQATT and CDR2 SNEGSKA (reference sequence). The CDR3 contains 11 residues. DNA for the CDR3: TGCAGTGCAGGGGGTTACAATGAGCAGTTCTTC. Residues: CSAGGYNEQFF.

With regard to this clonotype: This clone may be a read error of a much larger clone one base away. This rearrangement joins TRBV7-9 to TRBJ2-7; D ambiguous. This CDR3 has 15 residues. Germline-derived CDR1 and CDR2 are SEHNR and FQNEAQ (reference sequence). V was trimmed by 1 base and J by 7 bases, leaving 17 bases between them. CDR3 loop: CASSLVSGRASEQYF. In DNA form, the CDR3 reads TGTGCCAGCAGCTTAGTATCCGGGCGCGCGAGTGAGCAGTACTTC.

This clonotype was detected a few times. The chain is built from TRBV18 and TRBJ2-1; D possibly corresponds to TRBD2 (5 bases). CDR1 is KGHSH and CDR2 is LQKENI in the germline V gene. V was shortened by 8 bases and J by 7 bases, with 12 bases between the two germline ends. The CDR3 covers 12 residues. The CDR3 nucleotides are TGTGCCAGCCGACCCGGGGATAATGAGCAGTTCTTC. Translated, it gives CASRPGDNEQFF. Full variable domain (outside the CDR3, taken from reference TRBV18 and TRBJ2-1): NAGVMQNPRHLVRRRGQEARLRCSPMKGHSHVYWYRQLPEEGLKFMVYLQKENIIDESGMPKERFSAEFPKEGPSILRIQQVVRGDSAAYFCASRPGDNEQFFGPGTRLTVL.

This clonotype was counted between two and nine times. This chain connects TRBV5-1 to TRBJ2-5; 9 nucleotides match TRBD2. The V segment lost 1 base and the J segment 1 base; nucleotides outside the gene matches: 5. CDR1 is SGHRS, CDR2 YFSETQ, per germline. The CDR3 totals 16 residues. CDR3: CASSLLTSGIQETQYF. CDR3 nucleotide sequence: TGCGCCAGCAGCTTGTTGACTAGCGGTATCCAAGAGACCCAGTACTTC.

The table lists this clonotype with many counts. The rearrangement uses TRBV4-3 and TRBJ2-3, with TRBD2 matching 8 bases. V lost 0 bases to trimming and J lost 2 bases; unmatched junction nucleotides: 7. CDR3 size: 17 residues. Germline V gene sequence: CDR1 LGHNA, CDR2 YSLEER. This CDR3 is CASSQDRGGGDTDTQYF. The DNA of the CDR3 is TGCGCCAGCAGCCAAGATCGGGGGGGCGGGGACACAGATACGCAGTATTTT.

Points on this clonotype: An end of the junction does not agree with germline; a read error may underlie this. V is TRBV20-1 and J is TRBJ2-2; 8 bases match TRBD1. The CDR3 totals 14 residues. In germline, CDR1 is DFQATT, CDR2 SNEGSKA (reference sequence). CDR3 protein: CSARTGANTGELVF. For the CDR3, the DNA is TGCAGTGCTAGGACAGGGGCGAACACCGGGGAGCTGGTTTTT.

This clonotype has ten or more counts. The chain links TRBV12-3 or TRBV12-4 to TRBJ2-5, with D hard to call. The germline V and J ends were trimmed by 4 bases and 1 base, with 13 bases remaining between them. There are 15 residues in the CDR3. The CDR3 loop reads CASSYFGSPQETQYF. DNA of the CDR3: TGTGCCAGCAGTTATTTTGGCAGCCCCCAAGAGACCCAGTACTTC.

This clonotype was picked up many times. The gene calls are TRBV20-1 and TRBJ2-7; 12 positions match TRBD1. Germline trimming cut 5 bases from V and 2 bases from J; bases unmatched to any gene: 4. Germline V gives CDR1 DFQATT, CDR2 SNEGSKA (reference sequence). The CDR3 has 14 residues. CDR3 nucleotide sequence: TGCAGTGCTTCCCGGGACAGGGGGCCCTACGAGCAGTACTTC. It codes for CSASRDRGPYEQYF.

This clonotype was observed many times. The V call is TRBV20-1, the J call TRBJ1-5; the D is unclear. The ends were cut back, 1 base at V and 0 bases at J, with 4 bases in the middle. Per germline, CDR1 DFQATT and CDR2 SNEGSKA (reference sequence). The length of the CDR3 is 13 residues. The CDR3 region has the DNA TGCAGTGCTAGAGGGGATAGCAATCAGCCCCAGCATTTT. Encoded protein: CSARGDSNQPQHF.

This clonotype appeared many times. One junction end disagrees with the germline gene, perhaps due to a read error. The J gene is TRBJ2-7, the V gene TRBV2; the D is unclear. CDR1 is SNHLY and CDR2 is FYNNEI in the germline V gene. This CDR3 region has 12 residues. The CDR3, as DNA: TGTGCCAGCAGTGAACCCCCCAGCGAGGAGTACTTC. It yields the protein CASSEPPSEEYF.

This chain joins TRBV20-1 and TRBJ1-5, with TRBD1 as a possible D gene (5 bases). Germline values: CDR1 DFQATT, CDR2 SNEGSKA (reference sequence). CDR3 length: 13 residues. Trimming took 1 base from V and 8 from J, leaving 12 bases between them. This CDR3 is CSARGGPDEPQHF. The CDR3 DNA is TGCAGTGCTAGAGGGGGACCGGATGAGCCCCAGCATTTT.

This clonotype was seen repeatedly, ten times or more. This sequence joins TRBV7-8 and TRBJ2-7; 7 nucleotides align to TRBD1. Losses at the gene ends were 0 bases for V and 0 bases for J; bases not matched to a gene: 11. Germline CDR1 SGHVS, CDR2 FQNEAQ. The CDR3 length is 18 residues. Written as DNA, the CDR3 is TGTGCCAGCAGCTTAGCGGTCCAAGGGACAGCCTACTCCTACGAGCAGTACTTC. This translates into CASSLAVQGTAYSYEQYF.

Ten or more counts support this clonotype. The gene calls are TRBV19 and TRBJ2-1; TRBD2 aligns across 11 bases. The junction had 8 bases not matched to a gene; V was cut back by 6 bases and J by 1 base. CDR1 is LNHDA, CDR2 SQIVND, per germline (reference sequence). The CDR3 length is 17 residues. CDR3 region: CASRLTSGKSSYNEQFF. In nucleotides, the CDR3 is TGTGCCAGTAGATTGACTAGCGGGAAGTCTTCCTACAATGAGCAGTTCTTC.

The table lists this clonotype with many counts. V is TRBV4-2 and J is TRBJ1-6; no clear D. V dropped 3 bases and J dropped 10 bases, with 28 bases sitting between them. Germline lookup yields CDR1 LGHNA and CDR2 YNFKEQ. The CDR3 is 19 amino acids. As DNA, the CDR3 is TGTGCCAGCAGCCACAGCCTTGGGCGGACCTTCAATAGGGAGTCACCCCTCCACTTT. It yields the protein CASSHSLGRTFNRESPLHF.

Ten or more counts support this clonotype. The rearrangement links TRBV5-1 to TRBJ2-7; no clear D gene. This CDR3 has 14 residues. The V end was cut by 0 bases, the J end by 2 bases, with 9 bases between. Per the germline V gene, CDR1 is SGHRS and CDR2 is YFSETQ. The CDR3 region has the DNA TGCGCCAGCAGCTTGGAAGGGATTCCCTACGAGCAGTACTTC. This codes for CASSLEGIPYEQYF.

Ten or more counts support this clonotype. The V call is TRBV18, the J call TRBJ2-1; D remains ambiguous. Trimming took 0 bases from V and 6 from J, leaving 12 bases between them. The CDR3 length is 15 residues. CDR1 and CDR2 from the germline V gene are KGHSH and LQKENI. CDR3 DNA: TGTGCCAGCTCACCACCGAATTCTAATCCCAATGAGCAGTTCTTC. Encoded protein: CASSPPNSNPNEQFF. The variable domain in full, completed from reference TRBV18 and TRBJ2-1, reads NAGVMQNPRHLVRRRGQEARLRCSPMKGHSHVYWYRQLPEEGLKFMVYLQKENIIDESGMPKERFSAEFPKEGPSILRIQQVVRGDSAAYFCASSPPNSNPNEQFFGPGTRLTVL.

This clonotype was observed many times. The chain employs TRBV7-3 and TRBJ2-2; tentatively, D is TRBD2 (5 bases). This CDR3 comprises 15 residues. Trimming stripped 5 bases from V and 0 bases from J, with 10 bases between. Germline V gene lookup returns CDR1 SGHTA and CDR2 FQGTGA. In DNA, the CDR3 is TGTGCCAGCAGCCGCGTGCGGGCGAACACCGGGGAGCTGTTTTTT. It yields the protein CASSRVRANTGELFF.

At least ten counts were recorded for this clonotype. V usage is TRBV18 and J usage is TRBJ1-1; D is unresolved. Per germline, CDR1 KGHSH and CDR2 LQKENI. The CDR3 covers 13 residues. The V and J ends lost 1 base and 5 bases respectively, with 8 bases between them. The DNA for the CDR3 is TGTGCCAGCTCACCACTGGGGAGGACTGAAGCTTTCTTT. Translated, it gives CASSPLGRTEAFF.

At least ten counts were recorded for this clonotype. The V call is TRBV5-1, the J call TRBJ2-2; D is uncertain. Germline values: CDR1 SGHRS, CDR2 YFSETQ. The CDR3 is 14 amino acids. Trimming pared 2 bases from V and 0 bases from J, leaving 5 bases between. The CDR3 DNA reads as TGCGCCAGCAGCTTATGGACGAACACCGGGGAGCTGTTTTTT. Translation: CASSLWTNTGELFF.

This clonotype was detected many times. V is TRBV11-1 and J is TRBJ2-5, with D perhaps given as TRBD1 or TRBD2 (5 bases each). Germline lookup yields CDR1 SGHAT and CDR2 FQDESV (reference sequence). Trimming took 5 bases from V and 3 from J, leaving 28 bases between them. The CDR3 consists of 19 residues. For the CDR3, the DNA is TGTGCCAGCAGCCCGAGAACCCGGGACCTACTTTCTAAAAAAGAGACCCAGTACTTC. Encoded protein: CASSPRTRDLLSKKETQYF.

This clonotype was seen repeatedly, ten times or more. V and J are TRBV10-1 and TRBJ2-1; TRBD2 agrees at 11 bases. With 0 bases clipped from V and 7 bases from J, the junction kept 2 bases outside the gene matches. This CDR3 is built from 15 residues. CDR1 WNHNN and CDR2 SYGVQD come from the germline V gene (reference sequence). The CDR3 protein is CASSESASGRNEQFF. CDR3 coding DNA: TGCGCCAGCAGTGAGTCGGCTAGCGGGAGGAATGAGCAGTTCTTC.

This CDR3 is CASSLQGGGQPQHF. CDR3 DNA sequence: TGTGCCAGCAGTTTGCAGGGGGGGGGTCAGCCCCAGCATTTT. The V gene is TRBV12-3 or TRBV12-4, the J gene TRBJ1-5; 7 positions match TRBD1. This CDR3 is built from 14 residues. The junction had 5 bases not matched to a gene; V was cut back by 3 bases and J by 6 bases.

This clonotype has a count of ten or more. The chain has TRBV7-9 and TRBJ2-1; TRBD2 matches 8 bases. The CDR3 is 15 amino acids. The trim removed 7 bases at V and 5 bases at J, leaving 10 bases unmatched. Germline lookup yields CDR1 SEHNR and CDR2 FQNEAQ (reference sequence). The CDR3 sequence: CASTLTGGSNNEQFF. The CDR3 nucleotides read TGTGCCAGCACCCTCACGGGAGGGTCAAACAATGAGCAGTTCTTC.

The sample holds many counts of this clonotype. The V and J genes are TRBV14 and TRBJ2-7, with D hard to call. The CDR3 totals 11 residues. CDR1 SGHDN and CDR2 FVKESK come from the germline V gene. Trimming cost V 3 bases and J 5 bases, with 5 bases left between them. The CDR3 nucleotides are TGTGCCAGCAGCCAGTGGGACGAGCAGTACTTC. Protein: CASSQWDEQYF.

This clonotype was seen more than once but under ten times. This chain joins TRBV7-2 and TRBJ2-3, with TRBD2 matching over 14 bases. CDR3 length: 16 amino acids. Per the germline V gene, CDR1 is SGHTA and CDR2 is FQGNSA. Losses at the gene ends were 5 bases for V and 1 base for J; bases not matched to a gene: 2. The CDR3: CASSMTSGRGTDTQYF. The CDR3 DNA is TGTGCCAGCAGCATGACTAGCGGGAGGGGCACAGATACGCAGTATTTT.

This clonotype was observed many times. This chain joins TRBV3-1 and TRBJ2-7; TRBD1 agrees at 7 bases. The germline CDR1 and CDR2 sequences are LGHDT and YNNKEL (reference sequence). Losses at the gene ends were 3 bases for V and 6 bases for J; bases not matched to a gene: 11. The CDR3 sequence is 15 residues long. CDR3 in amino acids: CASSHGTAPIAEQYF. CDR3 coding DNA: TGTGCCAGCAGCCATGGGACAGCCCCAATTGCCGAGCAGTACTTC.

This clonotype was picked up many times. The CDR3 region is CSVLLRGLSYEQYF. The CDR3 DNA reads TGCAGTGTTCTATTAAGGGGCCTCTCCTACGAGCAGTACTTC. The chain carries TRBV20-1 and TRBJ2-7; D may be TRBD1 (5 bases). CDR3 length: 14 amino acids. Germline CDR1 DFQATT, CDR2 SNEGSKA (reference sequence). The V end lost 7 bases, the J end lost 0 bases, and 16 bases lay between the germline ends.

The table lists this clonotype with many counts. This chain connects TRBV29-1 to TRBJ2-2, with D possibly TRBD2 on 6 matching bases. This CDR3 has 14 residues. The germline V and J ends were trimmed by 4 bases and 1 base, with 10 bases remaining between them. Germline loops: CDR1 SQVTM, CDR2 ANQGSEA. CDR3 sequence (DNA): TGCAGCGTTGCCCGTAGCGGGAACACCGGGGAGCTGTTTTTT. Protein sequence: CSVARSGNTGELFF.

This clonotype was seen more than once but under ten times. The rearrangement joins TRBV27 to TRBJ2-1, with 7 bases that match TRBD2. CDR3 size: 15 residues. CDR1 is MNHEY and CDR2 is SMNVEV in the germline V gene (reference sequence). Losses at the gene ends were 5 bases for V and 10 bases for J; bases not matched to a gene: 14. The CDR3 spells CASSLRLAGLREQFF. The CDR3 DNA reads TGTGCCAGCAGTCTCCGACTAGCTGGGCTCCGGGAGCAGTTCTTC.